The 9 T cell receptor beta chains below were found in one sample sequenced in a study of T cell responses to AZD1222 COVID-19 vaccine. Method: immunoSEQ multiplex PCR; TCRdb's copy keeps in-frame clones and lacks some. The sample shows approximately 140,000 clones, more than 85% of them seen only once. This specimen consisted of peripheral blood, obtained on day 0 of AZD1222 vaccination. The origin of the receptors is an adult in good health.

This chain connects TRBV5-5 to TRBJ1-2, with TRBD1 matching 9 bases. CDR3 size: 16 residues. Germline CDR1 SGHKS, CDR2 YYEKEE (reference sequence). V gave up 1 base and J gave up 4 bases; unmatched junction bases: 8. The CDR3 is CASSLWGQGVTYGYTF. CDR3 sequence (DNA): TGTGCCAGCAGCTTGTGGGGACAGGGTGTCACCTATGGCTACACCTTC.

The chain recombines TRBV20-1 with TRBJ1-2; D perhaps matches TRBD1 (6 bases). The V and J ends lost 3 bases and 5 bases respectively, with 19 bases between them. The CDR3 length is 15 residues. Germline lookup yields CDR1 DFQATT and CDR2 SNEGSKA (reference sequence). Here the CDR3 DNA reads TGCAGTGCTAGTAGAGGGACAAGCTTAGGTTATGGCTACACCTTC. It codes for CSASRGTSLGYGYTF.

This clone was counted once. This CDR3 is CASSLVQGAAVGNQPQHF. As DNA, the CDR3 is TGTGCCAGCAGCTTAGTTCAGGGGGCGGCGGTGGGCAATCAGCCCCAGCATTTT. The V and J genes are TRBV7-9 and TRBJ1-5; 8 bases fit TRBD1. After removal of 1 base from V and 2 bases from J, the junction contained 10 bases not matched to a gene. Germline-derived CDR1 and CDR2 are SEHNR and FQNEAQ (reference sequence). CDR3 length: 18 residues.

The rearrangement uses TRBV2 and TRBJ1-6; D gene uncertain. Trimming took 5 bases from V and 3 from J, leaving 11 bases between them. Germline CDR1 SNHLY, CDR2 FYNNEI. The CDR3 sequence is 15 residues long. This CDR3 is CASSKRGNYNSPLHF. In DNA form, the CDR3 reads TGTGCCAGCAGTAAACGAGGGAACTATAATTCACCCCTCCACTTT.

In its sample, this clone was seen once. This rearrangement joins TRBV5-1 to TRBJ2-7, with 11 bases identical to TRBD1. CDR1 SGHRS and CDR2 YFSETQ come from the germline V gene. With 3 bases clipped from V and 6 bases from J, the junction kept 20 bases outside the gene matches. The CDR3 is 19 residues long. CDR3 loop: CASSSRLQPGQGAVSEQYF. The DNA for the CDR3 is TGCGCCAGCAGCTCGAGACTCCAACCCGGACAGGGGGCTGTAAGCGAGCAGTACTTC.

The genes are TRBV12-5 and TRBJ2-1; D is unresolved. Germline assignment: CDR1 LGHNT and CDR2 FRNRAP. V gave up 3 bases and J gave up 6 bases, with 6 bases separating them. CDR3 length equals 12 residues. CDR3 in amino acids: CASGFLSNEQFF. The CDR3 bases are TGTGCTAGTGGTTTCCTCAGCAATGAGCAGTTCTTC.

V usage is TRBV9 and J usage is TRBJ1-1, with D maybe TRBD1 (5 bases). Germline CDR1 SGDLS, CDR2 YYNGEE. This CDR3 comprises 14 residues. With 3 bases removed from V and 4 bases from J, the gap between germline ends came to 13 bases. The CDR3 DNA reads as TGTGCCAGCAGCGAGGGGACGCCAGGCACTGAAGCTTTCTTT. Its protein product is CASSEGTPGTEAFF.

This clone was found once. The chain employs TRBV3-1 (or the pseudogene TRBV3-2) and TRBJ1-2, with D perhaps matching TRBD1 (6 bases). Trimming stripped 1 base from V and 5 bases from J, with 17 bases between. From germline, CDR1 is LGHDT and CDR2 YNNKEL (reference sequence). CDR3 length: 16 residues. The CDR3 DNA reads TGTGCCAGCAGCCAAGGCGCTTCAGGGGTAGGGTATGGCTACACCTTC. This codes for CASSQGASGVGYGYTF.

This clone was recorded once. The chain joins TRBV16 to TRBJ2-1, with D uncertain. CDR1 and CDR2 (germline): KGHSY, FQNENV. The CDR3 is made up of 17 amino acids. The V end lost 7 bases, the J end lost 0 bases, and 19 bases lay between the germline ends. The CDR3 reads CASTSPGVVSSYNEQFF. The CDR3 region has the DNA TGTGCCAGCACCTCACCCGGCGTGGTGAGCTCCTACAATGAGCAGTTCTTC.